This T cell receptor beta chain is from a study of shared clonotypes between healthy human individuals. Method: immunoSEQ multiplex PCR; TCRdb's copy keeps in-frame clones and lacks some. The table records some 2.1 million clones, roughly 94% of them present only once. CDR1 is KGHSH and CDR2 is LQKENI in the germline V gene. The CDR3 is 14 residues long. With 4 bases removed from V and 9 bases from J, the gap between germline ends came to 16 bases. Sequencing input: naive CD4+ T cells sorted from blood. Subset denoted: CD45RA+ positively selected. This chain links TRBV18 with TRBJ1-3; D gene unclear. The sequence derives from a man between 18 and 35 years old in good health. The CDR3 protein is CASSLVQAGCTIYF. CDR3 in DNA: TGTGCCAGCTCACTTGTCCAGGCAGGATGCACCATATATTTT.